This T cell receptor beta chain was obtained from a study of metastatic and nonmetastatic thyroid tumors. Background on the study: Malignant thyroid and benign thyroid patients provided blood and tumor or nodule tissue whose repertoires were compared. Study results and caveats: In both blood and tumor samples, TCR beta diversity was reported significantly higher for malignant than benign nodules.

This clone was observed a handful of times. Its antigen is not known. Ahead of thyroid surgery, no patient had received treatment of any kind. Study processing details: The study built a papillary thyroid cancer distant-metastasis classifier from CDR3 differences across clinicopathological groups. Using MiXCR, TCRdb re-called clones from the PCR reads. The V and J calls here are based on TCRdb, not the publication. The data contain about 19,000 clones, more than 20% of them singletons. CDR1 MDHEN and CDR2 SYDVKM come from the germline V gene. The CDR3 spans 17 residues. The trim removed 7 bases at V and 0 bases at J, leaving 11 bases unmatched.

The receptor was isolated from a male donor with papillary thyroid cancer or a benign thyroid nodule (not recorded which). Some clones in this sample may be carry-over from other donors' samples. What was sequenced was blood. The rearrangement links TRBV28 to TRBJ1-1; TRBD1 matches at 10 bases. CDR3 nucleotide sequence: TGTGCCAGCACCCAGACAGGGGGCTATCCGGTGAACACTGAAGCTTTCTTT. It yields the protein CASTQTGGYPVNTEAFF. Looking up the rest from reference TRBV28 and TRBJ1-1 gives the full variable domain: DVKVTQSSRYLVKRTGEKVFLECVQDMDHENMFWYRQDPGLGLRLIYFSYDVKMKEKGDIPEGYSVSREKKERFSLILESASTNQTSMYLCASTQTGGYPVNTEAFFGQGTRLTVV.